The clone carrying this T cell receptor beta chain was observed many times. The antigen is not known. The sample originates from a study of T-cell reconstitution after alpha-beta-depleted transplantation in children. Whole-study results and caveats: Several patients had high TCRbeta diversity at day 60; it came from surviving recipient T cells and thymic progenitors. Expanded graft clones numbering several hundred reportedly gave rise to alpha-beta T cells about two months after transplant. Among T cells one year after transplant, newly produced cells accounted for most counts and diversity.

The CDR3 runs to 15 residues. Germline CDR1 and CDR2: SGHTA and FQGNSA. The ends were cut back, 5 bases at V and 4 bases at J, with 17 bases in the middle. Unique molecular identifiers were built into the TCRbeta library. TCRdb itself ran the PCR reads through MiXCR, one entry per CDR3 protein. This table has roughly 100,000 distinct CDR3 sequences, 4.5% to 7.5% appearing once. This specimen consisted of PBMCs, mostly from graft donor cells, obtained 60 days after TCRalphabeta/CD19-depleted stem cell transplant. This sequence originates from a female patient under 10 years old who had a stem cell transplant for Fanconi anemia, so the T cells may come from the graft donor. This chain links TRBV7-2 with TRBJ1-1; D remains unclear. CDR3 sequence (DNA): TGTGCCAGCAGCCCGATTCGAATTCGTCCCACTGAAGCTTTCTTT. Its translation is CASSPIRIRPTEAFF.